This T cell receptor (beta chain) stems from a study of T cells in Graves' hyperthyroidism and ophthalmopathy. Regarding the study as a whole: In validation, the model predicted ophthalmopathy. These predictions came a median about 6.5 months before onset.

Researchers took RNA transcripts and amplified the TCR beta CDR3 regions from them. Primed by the HTBI set, a first-round RT-PCR was run on the TCR CDR3. MiXCR, applied by TCRdb to the multiplex PCR reads, yields one record per CDR3 protein. The data show roughly 240,000 distinct CDR3 sequences, with about a sixth seen just once and 28% held by the top ten. This clonotype was found many times. The antigen is undetermined. V lost 6 bases, J lost 2 bases, and 6 bases lay in between. Looked up from germline, CDR1 is DFQATT and CDR2 is SNEGSKA (reference sequence). The length of the CDR3 is 11 residues. The clonotype was recovered from a woman aged 18-30 years with Graves' ophthalmopathy. The rearrangement joins TRBV20-1 to TRBJ2-3, with D unclear. Sequencing was carried out using blood. CDR3 loop: CSARPTDTQYF. CDR3 bases: TGCAGTGCCAGACCCACAGATACGCAGTATTTT.